This T cell receptor (beta chain) was sequenced in a study of metastatic and nonmetastatic thyroid tumors. Looking at the study overall: Repertoire data that came from the blood and tumor or nodule tissue of malignant and benign thyroid patients were compared.

Study-level results: Benign nodules were reported to have significantly lower TCR beta diversity than malignant thyroid tumors, in blood and tumor.

With 7 bases clipped from V and 1 base from J, the junction kept 9 bases outside the gene matches. From germline, CDR1 is ENHRY and CDR2 SYGVKD. The length of the CDR3 is 16 residues. This clone was found a few times. Its cognate antigen is unknown. Study processing details: Across clinicopathological groups, CDR3 differences served as the basis for building a distant-metastasis classifier for papillary thyroid cancer. TCRdb re-called the PCR reads via MiXCR. In this record, the V and J calls reflect TCRdb's handling and not the investigators' own analysis. The repertoire holds about 85,000 clones, with roughly 8.6% as singletons. There were no patients who had received any treatment before thyroid surgery.

The TCR comes from a female donor with papillary thyroid cancer or a benign thyroid nodule (not recorded which). Some clones in this sample may be carry-over from other donors' samples. This chain uses TRBV10-3 with TRBJ2-3, with 9 bases that match TRBD1. Source material: blood. The CDR3 DNA reads TGTGCCATCATTGACGGACAGGGGTTGGGCACAGATACGCAGTATTTT. It codes for CAIIDGQGLGTDTQYF.